A single TCR beta chain is shown here with its context. This was the immunoSEQ v3.0 assay at survey level. Researchers set sequencing to target roughly 40,000-50,000 T-cell genomes per sample. Only in-frame clones appear in the TCRdb table, and some are missing; sequencing was by immunoSEQ multiplex PCR. The sample contains 25,000 to 35,000 clones, more than 95% of which appear only once. The data derive from a study of long-term antiretroviral therapy in people with HIV. Germline V gene lookup returns CDR1 MNHEY and CDR2 SMNVEV (reference sequence). V shed 4 bases and J shed 6 bases, with 15 bases lying between them. This CDR3 spans 14 amino acids.

Source: unsorted PBMCs, taken 6.9 years after starting antiretroviral therapy. The sequence came from a man aged 25-45 years with HIV. V is TRBV27 and J is TRBJ1-1, with D possibly matching TRBD1 (6 bases). CDR3 DNA sequence: TGTGCCAGCAGTTCTCTGGGGGCGCAAGCTGAAGCTTTCTTT. Protein product: CASSSLGAQAEAFF.